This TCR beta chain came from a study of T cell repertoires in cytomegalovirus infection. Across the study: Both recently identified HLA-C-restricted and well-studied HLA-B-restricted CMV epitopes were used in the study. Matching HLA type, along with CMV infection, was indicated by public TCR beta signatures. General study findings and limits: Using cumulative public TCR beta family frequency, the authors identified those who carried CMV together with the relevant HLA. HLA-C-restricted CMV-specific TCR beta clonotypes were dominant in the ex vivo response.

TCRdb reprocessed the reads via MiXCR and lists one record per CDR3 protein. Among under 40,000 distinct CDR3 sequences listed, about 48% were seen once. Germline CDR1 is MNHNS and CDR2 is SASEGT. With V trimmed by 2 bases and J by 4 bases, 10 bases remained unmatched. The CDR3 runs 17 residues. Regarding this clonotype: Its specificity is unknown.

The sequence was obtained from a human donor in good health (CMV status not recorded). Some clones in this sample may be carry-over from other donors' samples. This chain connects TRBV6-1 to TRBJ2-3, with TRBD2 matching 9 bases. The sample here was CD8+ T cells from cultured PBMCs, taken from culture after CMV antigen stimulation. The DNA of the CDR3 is TGTGCCAGCAGTGAATATGGCGGGGGGGCTGTCCCAGATACGCAGTATTTT. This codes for CASSEYGGGAVPDTQYF.